This is a list of T cell receptor beta chains from one sample in a study of blood T cell repertoires in COVID-19. Assay: immunoSEQ multiplex PCR; the TCRdb copy retains only in-frame clones and omits some. Of 65,000 to 90,000 clones in the sample, 91% were seen once. The specimen sequenced was peripheral blood. Source of these receptors: a human donor in a cohort sampled during active COVID-19. The CDR3 runs from the conserved cysteine through the conserved F or W. A D gene is named only where the DNA matches it firmly. Part of the rows lack a size; the others show once, few, many or a class for expanded clones.

size,D,J,V,CDR3,DNA
-,-,TRBJ2-3,TRBV5-6,CASSLRVGGPTDTQYF,TGTGCCAGCAGCTTGAGGGTGGGGGGACCCACAGATACGCAGTATTTT
-,TRBD2,TRBJ2-1,TRBV19,CAARGGAYNEQFF,TGTGCCGCTAGGGGAGGGGCATACAATGAGCAGTTCTTC
-,-,TRBJ1-1,TRBV24-1,CADPTVEDTEAFF,TGTGCCGACCCCACGGTGGAGGACACTGAAGCTTTCTTT
-,-,TRBJ1-2,TRBV18,CASSPPGDHGYTF,TGTGCCAGCTCCCCGCCAGGGGATCATGGCTACACCTTC
-,-,TRBJ1-2,TRBV4-2,CAARGQLRDGYTF,TGTGCCGCCCGCGGACAGCTGAGAGATGGCTACACCTTC
-,-,TRBJ2-7,TRBV6-6,CASSYSVREGEQYF,TGTGCCAGCAGTTACTCGGTCCGGGAAGGGGAGCAGTACTTC
once,-,TRBJ2-7,TRBV27,CASSRDTPSYEQYF,TGTGCCAGCAGCCGGGACACCCCTTCCTACGAGCAGTACTTC
-,TRBD2,TRBJ2-1,TRBV6-5,CASSLAGGRNEQFF,TGTGCCAGCAGCTTAGCGGGGGGGCGAAATGAGCAGTTCTTC
-,TRBD1,TRBJ2-1,TRBV18,CASSPPGTGYNEQFF,TGTGCCAGCTCACCACCCGGGACAGGCTACAATGAGCAGTTCTTC
-,TRBD1,TRBJ1-4,TRBV11-2,CASSEDRGREKLFF,TGTGCCAGCAGCGAGGACAGGGGTCGCGAAAAACTGTTTTTT
once,-,TRBJ1-1,TRBV12-3/TRBV12-4,CASSLASPAEAFF,TGTGCCAGCAGTTTAGCTAGTCCGGCTGAAGCTTTCTTT
-,-,TRBJ1-6,TRBV6-1,CASSEAFGDSNSPLHF,TGTGCCAGCAGTGAAGCCTTCGGAGACAGTAATTCACCCCTCCACTTT
-,TRBD1,TRBJ1-5,TRBV19,CASRQGEWQPQHF,TGTGCCAGTCGACAGGGGGAATGGCAGCCCCAGCATTTT
-,-,TRBJ2-5,TRBV11-2,CASSAGGFQETQYF,TGTGCCAGCAGCGCAGGGGGGTTTCAAGAGACCCAGTACTTC
-,-,TRBJ2-1,TRBV7-3,CASSLGGPSNEQFF,TGTGCCAGCAGCTTAGGAGGCCCCAGCAATGAGCAGTTCTTC
-,TRBD1,TRBJ1-3,TRBV6-4,CASSADRGAGNTIYF,TGTGCCAGCAGTGCGGACAGGGGCGCTGGAAACACCATATATTTT
-,TRBD1,TRBJ2-1,TRBV5-5,CASSLDRGTYNGQFF,TGTGCCAGCAGCTTGGACAGGGGCACCTACAATGGGCAGTTCTTC
-,TRBD1,TRBJ1-3,TRBV7-8,CASSLKGQRLGNTIYF,TGTGCCAGCAGCTTAAAGGGACAGCGGCTTGGAAACACCATATATTTT
-,TRBD1,TRBJ1-3,TRBV10-3,CAITQTGTNTIYF,TGTGCCATCACCCAGACAGGGACAAACACCATATATTTT
-,-,TRBJ2-3,TRBV12-3/TRBV12-4,CASGGATDTQYF,TGTGCCAGCGGAGGAGCCACAGATACGCAGTATTTT
once,-,TRBJ1-1,TRBV20-1,CSVVENTEAFF,TGCAGTGTAGTAGAGAACACTGAAGCTTTCTTT
-,TRBD1,TRBJ2-5,TRBV3-1/TRBV3-2,CASRKGTVRETQYF,TGTGCCAGCAGGAAAGGGACAGTCCGAGAGACCCAGTACTTC
-,TRBD1,TRBJ1-1,TRBV6-6,CASSPDRVNTEAFF,TGTGCCAGCTCTCCGGACAGGGTCAACACTGAAGCTTTCTTT
-,TRBD1,TRBJ1-4,TRBV5-1,CASSLEGQKNEKLFF,TGCGCCAGCAGCTTGGAGGGACAGAAAAATGAAAAACTGTTTTTT
-,TRBD1,TRBJ2-1,TRBV6-6,CASSLFSGTGLNNEQFF,TGTGCCAGCAGTCTATTCTCAGGGACAGGGCTAAACAATGAGCAGTTCTTC
once,-,TRBJ2-1,TRBV5-1,CASSFGRERSSYNEQFF,TGCGCCAGCAGCTTCGGTAGGGAGCGGTCCTCCTACAATGAGCAGTTCTTC
few,-,TRBJ1-4,TRBV5-1,CASSLGQTNEKLFF,TGCGCCAGCAGCTTGGGGCAGACTAATGAAAAACTGTTTTTT
-,-,TRBJ1-3,TRBV19,CASSKEPWGNTIYF,TGTGCCAGTAGTAAGGAGCCCTGGGGAAACACCATATATTTT
-,TRBD1,TRBJ1-3,TRBV6-6,CASSSGTGGNTIYF,TGTGCCAGCAGTTCCGGGACAGGCGGAAACACCATATATTTT
-,TRBD1,TRBJ2-7,TRBV5-1,CASSLQGTYEQYF,TGCGCCAGCAGCTTACAGGGGACCTACGAGCAGTACTTC
-,TRBD1,TRBJ2-1,TRBV7-3,CASSPGTGDEQFF,TGTGCCAGCAGCCCGGGGACAGGGGATGAGCAGTTCTTC
-,-,TRBJ1-2,TRBV12-3/TRBV12-4,CASSLGAYGYTF,TGTGCCAGCAGTTTGGGGGCCTATGGCTACACCTTC
-,-,TRBJ2-7,TRBV11-2,CASSLMPSGSSGSYEQYF,TGTGCCAGCAGCTTGATGCCAAGTGGGAGCTCGGGCTCCTACGAGCAGTACTTC
-,-,TRBJ2-1,TRBV6-1,CASSEAVAAIEQFF,TGTGCCAGCAGTGAAGCAGTGGCGGCTATTGAGCAGTTCTTC
-,TRBD1,TRBJ2-7,TRBV6-5,CASRPDRDRGYEQYF,TGTGCCAGCAGACCCGACCGGGACAGGGGCTACGAGCAGTACTTC
-,TRBD1,TRBJ2-6,TRBV7-3,CASSLFSGTGGVVSSGANVLTF,TGTGCCAGCAGCCTCTTCTCCGGGACAGGGGGAGTCGTCAGCTCTGGGGCCAACGTCCTGACTTTC
-,TRBD1,TRBJ2-7,TRBV6-5,CASSYSWDRTYEQYF,TGTGCCAGCAGTTACTCGTGGGACAGGACCTACGAGCAGTACTTC
-,-,TRBJ1-1,TRBV19,CASSSRNTEAFF,TGTGCCAGTAGTTCCAGGAACACTGAAGCTTTCTTT
-,TRBD2,TRBJ2-1,TRBV7-8,CASSLDAGGLSDEQFF,TGTGCCAGCAGCTTAGACGCGGGGGGGCTTAGTGATGAGCAGTTCTTC
once,TRBD1,TRBJ1-4,TRBV4-2,CASSHSRGLANEKLFF,TGTGCCAGCAGCCACTCCAGGGGGCTGGCTAATGAAAAACTGTTTTTT
once,TRBD1,TRBJ1-3,TRBV6-2/TRBV6-3,CASSRGTGNTIYF,TGTGCCAGCAGCAGGGGGACTGGAAACACCATATATTTT
-,TRBD2,TRBJ2-1,TRBV20-1,CSASVASGTNEQFF,TGCAGTGCTAGTGTAGCTAGCGGTACAAATGAGCAGTTCTTC
once,-,TRBJ2-5,TRBV5-4,CASRERDIPSETQYF,TGTGCCAGCAGAGAACGGGACATTCCTTCGGAGACCCAGTACTTC